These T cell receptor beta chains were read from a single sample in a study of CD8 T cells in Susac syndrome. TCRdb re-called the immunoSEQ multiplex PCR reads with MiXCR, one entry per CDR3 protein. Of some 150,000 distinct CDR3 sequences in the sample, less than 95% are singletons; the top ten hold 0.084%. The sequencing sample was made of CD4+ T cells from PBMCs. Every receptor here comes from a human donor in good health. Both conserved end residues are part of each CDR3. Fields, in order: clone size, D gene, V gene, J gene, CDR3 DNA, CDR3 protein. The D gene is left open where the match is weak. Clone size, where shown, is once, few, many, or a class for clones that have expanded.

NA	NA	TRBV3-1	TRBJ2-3	TGTGCCAGCAGCCAAGTCGGAGGTCCAGATACGCAGTATTTT	CASSQVGGPDTQYF
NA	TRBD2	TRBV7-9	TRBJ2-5	TGTGCCAGCAGCTTAAGAATGGGACTAGCGGGAGGGTCCCAAGAGACCCAGTACTTC	CASSLRMGLAGGSQETQYF
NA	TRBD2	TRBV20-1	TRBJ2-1	TGCAGTGCTAGATCCAGCGGGAGTCTTGGCTCCTACAATGAGCAGTTCTTC	CSARSSGSLGSYNEQFF
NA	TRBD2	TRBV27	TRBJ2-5	TGTGCCAGCAGTTTTCTAGCGGGGACGCCAGAGACCCAGTACTTC	CASSFLAGTPETQYF
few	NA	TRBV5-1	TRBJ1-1	TGCGCCAGCAGCTTGGTGGTTCCGGGGAACACTGAAGCTTTCTTT	CASSLVVPGNTEAFF
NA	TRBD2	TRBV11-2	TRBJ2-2	TGTGCCAGCAGCTCTCCACCCACTAGCGGGAGGGCCGGAACCGGGGAGCTGTTTTTT	CASSSPPTSGRAGTGELFF
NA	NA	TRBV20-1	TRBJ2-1	TGCAGTGCTAGAGACCCTCTAGAGAGAGGTGACAATGAGCAGTTCTTC	CSARDPLERGDNEQFF
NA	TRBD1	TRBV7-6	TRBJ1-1	TGTGCCAGCAGCCTCGGGACAGCCACTGAAGCTTTCTTT	CASSLGTATEAFF
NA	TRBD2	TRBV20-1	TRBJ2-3	TGCAGTGCTAACGGCGGGAGGGGCTCAGATACGCAGTATTTT	CSANGGRGSDTQYF
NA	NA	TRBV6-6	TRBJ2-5	TGTGCCAGCAGTTACTCGACGTCAGGACAAGAGACCCAGTACTTC	CASSYSTSGQETQYF
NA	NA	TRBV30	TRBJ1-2	TGTGCCTGGAGTCCCCCGGTCCTTAGAGGCTACACCTTC	CAWSPPVLRGYTF
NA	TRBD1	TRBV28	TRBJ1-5	TGTGCCAGCAGTTTAGTGCAGGGGGATCAGCCCCAGCATTTT	CASSLVQGDQPQHF
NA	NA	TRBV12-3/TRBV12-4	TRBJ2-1	TGTGCCAGCTGCCCCTCACCTGACAATGAGCAGTTCTTC	CASCPSPDNEQFF
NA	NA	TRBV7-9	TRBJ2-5	TGTGCCACCGCCTCTCGACAGTGGGAAGAGACCCAGTACTTC	CATASRQWEETQYF